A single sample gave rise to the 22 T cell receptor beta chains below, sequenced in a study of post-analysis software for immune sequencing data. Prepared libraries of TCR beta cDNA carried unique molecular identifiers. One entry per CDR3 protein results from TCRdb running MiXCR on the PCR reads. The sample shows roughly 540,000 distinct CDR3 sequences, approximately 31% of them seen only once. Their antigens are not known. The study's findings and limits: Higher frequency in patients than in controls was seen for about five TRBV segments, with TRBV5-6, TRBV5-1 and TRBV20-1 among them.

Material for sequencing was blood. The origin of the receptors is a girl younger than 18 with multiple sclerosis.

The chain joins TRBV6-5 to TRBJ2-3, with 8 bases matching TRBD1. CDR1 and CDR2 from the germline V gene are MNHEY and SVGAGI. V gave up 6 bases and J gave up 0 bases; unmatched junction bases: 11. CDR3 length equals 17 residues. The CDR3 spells CASSLTGAPASTDTQYF. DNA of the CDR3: TGTGCCAGCAGCTTGACAGGGGCCCCTGCTAGCACAGATACGCAGTATTTT.

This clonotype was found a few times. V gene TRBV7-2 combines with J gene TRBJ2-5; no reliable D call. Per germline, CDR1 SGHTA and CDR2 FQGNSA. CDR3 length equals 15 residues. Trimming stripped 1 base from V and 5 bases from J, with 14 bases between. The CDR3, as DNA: TGTGCCAGCAGCTTAGGTGTCCCCCTGGGGGAGACCCAGTACTTC. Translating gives CASSLGVPLGETQYF.

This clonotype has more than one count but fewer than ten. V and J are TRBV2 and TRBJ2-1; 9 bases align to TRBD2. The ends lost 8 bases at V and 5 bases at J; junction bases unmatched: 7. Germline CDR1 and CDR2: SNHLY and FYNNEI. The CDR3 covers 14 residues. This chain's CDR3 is CASASERGDNEQFF. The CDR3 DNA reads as TGTGCCAGCGCCTCGGAGCGGGGGGACAATGAGCAGTTCTTC.

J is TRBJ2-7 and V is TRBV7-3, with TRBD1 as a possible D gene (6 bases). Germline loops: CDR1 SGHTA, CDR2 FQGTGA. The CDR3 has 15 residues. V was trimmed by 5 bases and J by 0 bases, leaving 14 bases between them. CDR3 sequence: CASSPAGDPSYEQYF. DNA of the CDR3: TGTGCCAGCAGCCCCGCAGGGGACCCCTCCTACGAGCAGTACTTC.

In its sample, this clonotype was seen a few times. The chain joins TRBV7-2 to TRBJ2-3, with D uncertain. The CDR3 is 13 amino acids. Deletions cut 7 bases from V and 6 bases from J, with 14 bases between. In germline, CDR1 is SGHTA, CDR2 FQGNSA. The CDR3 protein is CASNPGLGDTQYF. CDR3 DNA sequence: TGTGCCAGCAACCCTGGATTGGGGGATACGCAGTATTTT.

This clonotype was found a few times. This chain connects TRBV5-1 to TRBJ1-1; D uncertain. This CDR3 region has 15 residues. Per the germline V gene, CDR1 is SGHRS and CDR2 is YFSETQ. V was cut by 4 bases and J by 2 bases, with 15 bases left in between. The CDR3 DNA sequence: TGCGCCAGCAGCCCGAGGCCCAACAGAAACACTGAAGCTTTCTTT. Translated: CASSPRPNRNTEAFF.

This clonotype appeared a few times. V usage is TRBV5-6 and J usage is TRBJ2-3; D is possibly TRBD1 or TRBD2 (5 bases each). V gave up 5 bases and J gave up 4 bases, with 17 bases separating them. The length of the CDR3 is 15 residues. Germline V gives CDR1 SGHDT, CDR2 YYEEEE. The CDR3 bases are TGTGCCAGCAGTCTACCGGGGCCGGGTTCAGATACGCAGTATTTT. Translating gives CASSLPGPGSDTQYF.

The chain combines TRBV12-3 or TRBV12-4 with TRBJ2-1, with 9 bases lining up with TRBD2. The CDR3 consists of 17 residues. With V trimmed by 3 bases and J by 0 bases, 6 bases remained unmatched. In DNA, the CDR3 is TGTGCCAGCAGTTTCCCAGCGGGGGGACTCTCCTACAATGAGCAGTTCTTC. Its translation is CASSFPAGGLSYNEQFF.

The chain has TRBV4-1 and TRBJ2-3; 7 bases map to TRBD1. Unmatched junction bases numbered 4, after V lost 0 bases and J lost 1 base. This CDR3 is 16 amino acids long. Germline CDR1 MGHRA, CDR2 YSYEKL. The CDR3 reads CASSQEAGGGTDTQYF. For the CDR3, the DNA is TGCGCCAGCAGCCAAGAGGCAGGGGGAGGCACAGATACGCAGTATTTT.

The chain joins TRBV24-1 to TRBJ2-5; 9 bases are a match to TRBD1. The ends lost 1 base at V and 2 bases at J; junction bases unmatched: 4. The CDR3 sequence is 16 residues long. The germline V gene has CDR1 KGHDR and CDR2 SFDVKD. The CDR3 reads CATSDFLGQGQETQYF. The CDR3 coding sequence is TGTGCCACCAGTGATTTTTTGGGACAGGGACAAGAGACCCAGTACTTC.

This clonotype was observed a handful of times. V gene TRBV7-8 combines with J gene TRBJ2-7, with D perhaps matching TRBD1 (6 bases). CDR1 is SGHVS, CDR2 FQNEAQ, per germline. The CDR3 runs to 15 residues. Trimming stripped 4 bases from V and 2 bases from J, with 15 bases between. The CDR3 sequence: CASSSHRDIAYEQYF. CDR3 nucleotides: TGTGCCAGCAGCTCGCACCGGGACATAGCCTACGAGCAGTACTTC.

CDR3 amino acids: CASSCKQGGNEQFF. The CDR3 DNA reads as TGCGCCAGCAGCTGTAAACAGGGGGGGAATGAGCAGTTCTTC. J is TRBJ2-1 and V is TRBV5-1; TRBD1 is a possible D gene (8 bases). The V end lost 3 bases, the J end lost 7 bases, and 14 bases lay between the germline ends. This CDR3 region has 14 residues. Germline values: CDR1 SGHRS, CDR2 YFSETQ.

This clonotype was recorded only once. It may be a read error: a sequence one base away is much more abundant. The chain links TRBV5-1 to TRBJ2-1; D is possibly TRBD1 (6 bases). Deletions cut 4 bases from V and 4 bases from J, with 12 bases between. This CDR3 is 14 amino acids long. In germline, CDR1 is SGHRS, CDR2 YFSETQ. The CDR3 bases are TGCGCCAGCAGCCGGGTGGGGGCATACAATGAGCAGTTCTTC. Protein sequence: CASSRVGAYNEQFF.

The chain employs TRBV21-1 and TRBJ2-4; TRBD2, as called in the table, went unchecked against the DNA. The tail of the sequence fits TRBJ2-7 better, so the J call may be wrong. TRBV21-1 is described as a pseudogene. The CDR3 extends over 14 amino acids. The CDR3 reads CASSKGGDYYEQYF. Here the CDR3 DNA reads TGTGCCAGCAGCAAAGGAGGGGACTACTACGAGCAGTACTTC.

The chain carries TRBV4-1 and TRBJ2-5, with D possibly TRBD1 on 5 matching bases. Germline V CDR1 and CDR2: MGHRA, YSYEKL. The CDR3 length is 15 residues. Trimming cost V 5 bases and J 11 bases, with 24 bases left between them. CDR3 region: CASSAPGFKDNEQYF. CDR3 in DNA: TGCGCCAGCAGCGCCCCCGGCTTTAAGGACAATGAGCAGTACTTC.

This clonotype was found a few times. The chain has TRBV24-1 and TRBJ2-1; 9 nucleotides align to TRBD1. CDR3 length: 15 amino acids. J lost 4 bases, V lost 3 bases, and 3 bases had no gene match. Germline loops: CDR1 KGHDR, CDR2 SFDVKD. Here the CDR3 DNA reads TGTGCCACCAGTGATGCACAGGGGGCGTACAATGAGCAGTTCTTC. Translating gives CATSDAQGAYNEQFF.

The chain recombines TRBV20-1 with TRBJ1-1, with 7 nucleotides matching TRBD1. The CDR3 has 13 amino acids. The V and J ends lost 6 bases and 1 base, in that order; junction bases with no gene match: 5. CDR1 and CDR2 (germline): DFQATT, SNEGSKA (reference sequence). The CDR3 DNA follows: TGCAGTGCCCCGAGACAGGGGAACACTGAAGCTTTCTTT. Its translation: CSAPRQGNTEAFF.

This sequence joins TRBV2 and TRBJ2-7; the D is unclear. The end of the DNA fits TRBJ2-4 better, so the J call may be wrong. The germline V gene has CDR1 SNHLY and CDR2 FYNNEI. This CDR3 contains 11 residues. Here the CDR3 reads CASSFKYIQYF. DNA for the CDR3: TGTGCCAGCAGTTTCAAGTACATTCAGTACTTC.

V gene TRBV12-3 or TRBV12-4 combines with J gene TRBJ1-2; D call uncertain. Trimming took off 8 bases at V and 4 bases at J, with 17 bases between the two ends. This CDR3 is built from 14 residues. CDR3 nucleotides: TGTGCCAGCTCCATAACCCCAGTTCCCTATGGCTACACCTTC. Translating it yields CASSITPVPYGYTF.

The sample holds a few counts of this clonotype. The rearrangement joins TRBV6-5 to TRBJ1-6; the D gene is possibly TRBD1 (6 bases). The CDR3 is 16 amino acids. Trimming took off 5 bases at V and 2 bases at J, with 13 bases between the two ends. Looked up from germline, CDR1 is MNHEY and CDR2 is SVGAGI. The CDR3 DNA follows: TGTGCCAGCAGTAACCCAGGGGATACCTATAATTCACCCCTCCACTTT. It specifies CASSNPGDTYNSPLHF.

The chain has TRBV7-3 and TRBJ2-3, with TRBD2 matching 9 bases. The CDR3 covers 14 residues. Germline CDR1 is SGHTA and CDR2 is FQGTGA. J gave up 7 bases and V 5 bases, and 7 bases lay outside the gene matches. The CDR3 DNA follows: TGTGCCAGCAGCCCCAGCGGGGGGCGGTATACGCAGTATTTT. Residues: CASSPSGGRYTQYF.

This CDR3 is CSVSVLEKLFF. The CDR3 DNA is TGCAGCGTTTCGGTTCTTGAAAAACTGTTTTTT. The chain carries TRBV29-1 and TRBJ1-4; no firm D call. CDR3 length: 11 residues. Trimming took 5 bases from V and 7 from J, leaving 8 bases between them. CDR1 is SQVTM and CDR2 is ANQGSEA in the germline V gene. Complete variable domain (other parts from reference TRBV29-1 and TRBJ1-4): SAVISQKPSRDICQRGTSLTIQCQVDSQVTMMFWYRQQPGQSLTLIATANQGSEATYESGFVIDKFPISRPNLTFSTLTVSNMSPEDSSIYLCSVSVLEKLFFGSGTQLSVL.